The clone carrying this TCR beta chain was picked up many times. Its antigen is still unknown. Each TCR cDNA molecule carried a unique molecular identifier. TCRdb passed the 5' RACE reads through MiXCR, listing each CDR3 protein once. Here the sample spans 10,000 to 15,000 distinct CDR3 sequences, approximately 7% being singletons. Time point denoted: sample taken at primary tumor resection. The ends lost 6 bases at V and 0 bases at J; junction bases unmatched: 3. The CDR3 runs to 15 residues. These data come from a study of spatial heterogeneity in lung cancer. The overall study: Raw-read counts averaged over ten per unique TCR and UMI combination.

Study outcomes and limitations: Nonsynonymous mutation counts, ubiquitous and regional, were tracked by the respective counts of ubiquitous and regional expanded TCRs. Within tumors, counts of expanded alpha and beta TCRs tracked tumor mutation counts.

V and J are TRBV12-3 or TRBV12-4 and TRBJ2-3; 10 nucleotides align to TRBD1. Here the sequenced sample was lung tumor tissue, taken at surgery. The TCR originated in a female donor with early-stage non-small cell lung cancer. The CDR3 region has the DNA TGTGCCAGCAGCCCGGACAGGGGGAGCACAGATACGCAGTATTTT. This encodes CASSPDRGSTDTQYF.